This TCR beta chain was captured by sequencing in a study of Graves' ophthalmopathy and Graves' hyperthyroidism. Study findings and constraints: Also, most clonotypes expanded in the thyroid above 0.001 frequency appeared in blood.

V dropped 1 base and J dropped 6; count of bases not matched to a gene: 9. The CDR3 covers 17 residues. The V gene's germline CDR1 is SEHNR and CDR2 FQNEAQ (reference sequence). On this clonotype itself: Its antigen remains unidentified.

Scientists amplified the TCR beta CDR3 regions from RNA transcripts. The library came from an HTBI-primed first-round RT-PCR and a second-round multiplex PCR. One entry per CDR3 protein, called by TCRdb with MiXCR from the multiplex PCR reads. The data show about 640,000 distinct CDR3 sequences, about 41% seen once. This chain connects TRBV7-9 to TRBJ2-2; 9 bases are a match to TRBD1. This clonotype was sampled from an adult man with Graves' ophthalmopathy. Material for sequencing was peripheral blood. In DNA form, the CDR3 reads TGTGCCAGCAGCTTAGAATCAACAGGGGGCGCGTCCGGGGAGCTGTTTTTT. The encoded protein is CASSLESTGGASGELFF.